Following are 5 T cell receptor beta chains from one sample sequenced in a study of regulatory and conventional T cells in RAG deficiency. This table comes from immunoSEQ multiplex PCR, and its TCRdb copy is limited to in-frame clones, with some not included. The profile shows 20,000 to 25,000 clones, roughly 93% of them singletons. Genomic DNA came from blood conventional CD4+ T cells gated CD25-low CD127-high. These data are also associated with another study on regulatory T cells. From that study: Primers: 52 TRBV forward and 13 TRBJ reverse.

Sequencing was done on a sample of CD4+ T cells sorted from blood. These receptors all come from a human donor in good health.

The V gene is TRBV28, the J gene TRBJ1-2; no clear D. The germline V and J ends were trimmed by 8 bases and 7 bases, with 20 bases remaining between them. Germline V gene lookup returns CDR1 MDHEN and CDR2 SYDVKM. The CDR3 runs 14 residues. The CDR3 DNA is TGTGCCAGCGGCAGCCTTGTGGCGATCGGTGGCTACACCTTC. Residues: CASGSLVAIGGYTF.

This clone was seen once. The chain carries TRBV27 and TRBJ2-5, with no clear D. Germline loops: CDR1 MNHEY, CDR2 SMNVEV (reference sequence). The CDR3 spans 13 residues. V was cut by 3 bases and J by 4 bases, with 9 bases left in between. CDR3 protein: CASSFHSRETQYF. CDR3 nucleotides: TGTGCCAGCAGTTTCCACTCGCGAGAGACCCAGTACTTC.

The chain recombines TRBV19 with TRBJ2-2, with D possibly TRBD2 on 6 matching bases. Germline values: CDR1 LNHDA, CDR2 SQIVND (reference sequence). V was cut by 9 bases and J by 1 base, with 18 bases left in between. The CDR3 length is 16 residues. The CDR3 sequence is CASRLSSARNTGELFF. The CDR3 DNA reads TGTGCCAGCCGCCTCTCTAGCGCGAGGAACACCGGGGAGCTGTTTTTT.

The CDR3 region is CASSLNRDSSYGYTF. The CDR3 DNA is TGTGCCAGCAGTCTCAACCGGGACAGCAGCTATGGCTACACCTTC. The V gene is TRBV6-5, the J gene TRBJ1-2, with 7 nucleotides matching TRBD1. Germline V gives CDR1 MNHEY, CDR2 SVGAGI. V dropped 5 bases and J dropped 4; count of bases not matched to a gene: 10. This CDR3 is 15 amino acids long.

The chain joins TRBV2 to TRBJ2-7, with 8 bases aligning to TRBD2. With 4 bases clipped from V and 3 bases from J, the junction kept 5 bases outside the gene matches. Germline lookup yields CDR1 SNHLY and CDR2 FYNNEI. The CDR3 contains 14 residues. CDR3 amino acids: CASSVTSAVYEQYF. The CDR3 DNA follows: TGTGCCAGCAGTGTGACTAGCGCTGTCTACGAGCAGTACTTC.